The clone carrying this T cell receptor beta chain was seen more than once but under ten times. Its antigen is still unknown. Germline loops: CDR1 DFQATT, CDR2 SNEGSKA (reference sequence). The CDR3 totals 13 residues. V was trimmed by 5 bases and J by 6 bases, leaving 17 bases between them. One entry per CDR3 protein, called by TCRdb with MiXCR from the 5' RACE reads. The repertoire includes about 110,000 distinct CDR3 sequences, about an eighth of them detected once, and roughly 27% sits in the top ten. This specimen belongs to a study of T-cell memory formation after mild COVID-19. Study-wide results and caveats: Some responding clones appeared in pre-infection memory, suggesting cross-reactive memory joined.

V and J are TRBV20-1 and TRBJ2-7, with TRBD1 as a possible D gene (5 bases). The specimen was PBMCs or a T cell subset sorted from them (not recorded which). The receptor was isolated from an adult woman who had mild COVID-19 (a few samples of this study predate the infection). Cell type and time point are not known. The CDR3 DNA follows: TGCAGTGCTCTCCTCATAGGACATGGCGAGCAGTACTTC. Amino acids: CSALLIGHGEQYF.